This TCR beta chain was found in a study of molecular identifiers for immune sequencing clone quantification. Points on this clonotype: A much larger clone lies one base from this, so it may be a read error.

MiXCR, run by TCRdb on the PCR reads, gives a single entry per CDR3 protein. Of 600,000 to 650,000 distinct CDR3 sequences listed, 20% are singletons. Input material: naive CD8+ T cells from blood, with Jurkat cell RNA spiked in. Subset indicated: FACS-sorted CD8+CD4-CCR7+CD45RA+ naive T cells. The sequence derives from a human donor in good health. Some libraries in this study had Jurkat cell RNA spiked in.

The CDR3 protein is CASSPRTLTAYNEQFF. The CDR3 DNA reads as TGCGCCAGCAGCCCGCGGACCTTGACAGCTTACAATGAGCAGTTCTTC. The chain couples TRBV5-1 to TRBJ2-1, with D maybe TRBD1 (5 bases). The CDR3 length is 16 residues. V dropped 4 bases and J dropped 4 bases, with 18 bases sitting between them. The germline gives CDR1 SGHRS, CDR2 YFSETQ.